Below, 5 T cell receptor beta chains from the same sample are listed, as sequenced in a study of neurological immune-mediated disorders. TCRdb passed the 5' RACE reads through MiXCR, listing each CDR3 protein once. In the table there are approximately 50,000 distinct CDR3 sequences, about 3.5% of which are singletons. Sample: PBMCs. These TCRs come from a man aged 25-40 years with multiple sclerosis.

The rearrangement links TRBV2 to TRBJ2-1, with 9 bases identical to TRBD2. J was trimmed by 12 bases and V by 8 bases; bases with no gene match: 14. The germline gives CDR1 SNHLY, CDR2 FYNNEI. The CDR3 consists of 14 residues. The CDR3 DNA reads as TGTGCCAGCTTAGCGGGGGCCCCCCCTTCGGGGCAGTTCTTC. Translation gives CASLAGAPPSGQFF.

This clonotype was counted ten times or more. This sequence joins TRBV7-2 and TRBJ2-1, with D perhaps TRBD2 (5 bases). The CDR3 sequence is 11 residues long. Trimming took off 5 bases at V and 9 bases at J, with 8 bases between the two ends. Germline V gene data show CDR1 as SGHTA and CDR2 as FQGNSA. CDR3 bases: TGTGCCAGCAGCGAGGGAGTTGAGCAGTTCTTC. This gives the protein CASSEGVEQFF.

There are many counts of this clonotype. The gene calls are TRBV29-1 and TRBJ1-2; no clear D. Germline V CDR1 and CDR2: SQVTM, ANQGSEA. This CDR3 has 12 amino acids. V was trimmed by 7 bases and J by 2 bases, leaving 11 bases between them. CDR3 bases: TGCAGCGGTTCTAGGGAGAACTATGGCTACACCTTC. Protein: CSGSRENYGYTF.

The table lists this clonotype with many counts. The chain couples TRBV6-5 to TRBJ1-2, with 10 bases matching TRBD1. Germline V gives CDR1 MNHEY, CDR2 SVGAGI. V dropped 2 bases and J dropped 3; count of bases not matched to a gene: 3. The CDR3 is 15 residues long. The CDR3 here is CASSYDRGLYYGYTF. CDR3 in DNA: TGTGCCAGCAGTTACGACAGGGGGCTTTACTATGGCTACACCTTC.

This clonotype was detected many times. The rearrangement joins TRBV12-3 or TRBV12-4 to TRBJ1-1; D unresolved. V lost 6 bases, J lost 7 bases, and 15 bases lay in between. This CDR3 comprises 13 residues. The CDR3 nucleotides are TGTGCCAGCAGAAACAATCCTAGCAGTGAAGCTTTCTTT. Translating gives CASRNNPSSEAFF.